This record looks at one T cell receptor beta chain sequence and its context. Its antigen is currently unknown. These data belong to a study of blood T cells in healthy people across ages. In the study overall: Template switching caught about one barcoded beta molecule for each two T cells. Study outcomes and limitations: Unsorted PBMCs prevented conclusive naive versus antigen-experienced comparison.

Then a second PCR, running roughly 7 to 11 cycles, was carried out with a sample-barcoded 5' primer and a J-beta primer mix. Each cDNA molecule carried a tag from a template-switch adaptor that contained 12 random nucleotides. Sequencing recovered at least 2.5 million CDR3-containing paired-end reads from each sample. MiXCR, applied by TCRdb to the 5' RACE reads, yields one record per CDR3 protein. The top ten hold under 30% of the sample, which has approximately 1,700,000 distinct CDR3 sequences, approximately 40% seen once. Germline V gene sequence: CDR1 GTSNPN, CDR2 SVGIG (reference sequence). V lost 2 bases and J lost 2, with 4 bases in between. There are 12 residues in the CDR3.

The TCR originated in a human donor in good health. Material: blood. The gene calls are TRBV30 and TRBJ2-1; no clear D. The CDR3 sequence: CAWSFTYNEQFF. CDR3 sequence (DNA): TGTGCCTGGAGTTTTACCTACAATGAGCAGTTCTTC.